This T cell receptor beta chain was recovered during a study of blood T cells in healthy people across ages. Study-level information: Researchers report that template switching captured about one barcoded beta molecule per two T cells.

Whole-study findings and limits: Significant beta diversity loss was already apparent by age approximately 40, declining roughly linearly.

Remarks on this clonotype: The antigen is not known.

The CDR3 has 17 residues. V was shortened by 3 bases and J by 10 bases, with 25 bases between the two germline ends. Through a sample-barcoded 5' primer and a J-beta primer mix, a second PCR was run for roughly 7 to 11 cycles. TCRdb independently ran MiXCR on the 5' RACE reads; one entry per CDR3 protein. The table includes approximately 800,000 distinct CDR3 sequences, 58% detected once. The chain employs TRBV12-3 or TRBV12-4 and TRBJ2-1, with a weak D call TRBD1 (9 bases). The sample comprised blood. This clonotype was obtained from a young man in good health. The CDR3 coding sequence is TGTGCCAGCAGTTTCATTAGCGGGACAGGGACTAGACGCGAGCAGTTCTTC. This translates into CASSFISGTGTRREQFF.